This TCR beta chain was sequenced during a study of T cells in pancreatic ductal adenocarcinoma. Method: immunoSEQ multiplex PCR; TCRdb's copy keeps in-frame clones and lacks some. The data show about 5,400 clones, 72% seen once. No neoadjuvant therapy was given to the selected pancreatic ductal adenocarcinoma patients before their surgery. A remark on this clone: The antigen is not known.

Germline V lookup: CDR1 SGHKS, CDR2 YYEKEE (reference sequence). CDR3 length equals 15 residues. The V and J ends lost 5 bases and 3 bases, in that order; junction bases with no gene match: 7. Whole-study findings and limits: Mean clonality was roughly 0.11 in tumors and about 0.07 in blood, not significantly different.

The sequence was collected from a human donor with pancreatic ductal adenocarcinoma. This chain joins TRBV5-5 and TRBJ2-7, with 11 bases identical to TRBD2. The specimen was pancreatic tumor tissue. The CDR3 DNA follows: TGTGCCAGCAGATTTACTAGCGGGGGACTCTACGAGCAGTACTTC. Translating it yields CASRFTSGGLYEQYF.